The clone carrying this TCR beta chain showed up many times. As yet, its antigen is unknown. A CD8+CD4-CCR7+CD45RA+ phenotype served as the sorting definition for naive CD8 T cells. V lost 1 base and J 5 bases, leaving 11 bases between the germline ends. The CDR3 consists of 14 residues. Previously described methods and listed TCR primers produced bulk TCR libraries. MiXCR, applied by TCRdb to the PCR reads, yields one record per CDR3 protein. The sample lists under 650,000 distinct CDR3 sequences, less than 20% occurring once. This record belongs to a study of molecular identifiers for immune sequencing clone quantification. General study results and limits: Clones above 20 RNA copies contained over 99% of effector molecules and under 1% of naive molecules.

Sequencing was performed on naive CD8+ T cells from blood, with Jurkat cell RNA spiked in. Described subset: FACS-sorted CD8+CD4-CCR7+CD45RA+ naive T cells. The clonotype originates from a human donor in good health. Some libraries in this study had Jurkat cell RNA spiked in. The V and J genes are TRBV12-3 or TRBV12-4 and TRBJ2-5; D remains ambiguous. CDR3 nucleotide sequence: TGTGCCAGCAGTTTAGGCGGAATTACGGAGACCCAGTACTTC. Its protein is CASSLGGITETQYF.